These 13 T cell receptor beta chains were all obtained from the same sample, sequenced in a study of blood T cell repertoires in COVID-19. TCRdb's table, derived via immunoSEQ multiplex PCR, lists solely in-frame clones and lacks some. This sample has roughly 130,000 clones, with about 85% found just once. The sequenced sample was peripheral blood. These receptors came from a woman in her 70s with COVID-19, enrolled during active disease.

The chain recombines TRBV10-3 with TRBJ2-2, with 8 bases identical to TRBD1. There are 16 residues in the CDR3. Germline V gene sequence: CDR1 ENHRY, CDR2 SYGVKD. Germline trimming cut 4 bases from V and 6 bases from J; bases unmatched to any gene: 10. The CDR3 DNA reads TGTGCCATCAGTGTCGGTCAGGGGGCAATTGCCGGGGAGCTGTTTTTT. This sequence encodes CAISVGQGAIAGELFF.

The J gene is TRBJ1-2, the V gene TRBV7-2; no definite D call. The germline V gene has CDR1 SGHTA and CDR2 FQGNSA. Trimming cost V 1 base and J 7 bases, with 10 bases left between them. This CDR3 contains 13 residues. The DNA of the CDR3 is TGTGCCAGCAGCTTAGGTGGCGGCGGTGGCTACACCTTC. This gives the protein CASSLGGGGGYTF.

This clone was picked up a small number of times. J is TRBJ2-1 and V is TRBV4-1; 9 nucleotides agree with TRBD1. With 4 bases clipped from V and 0 bases from J, the junction kept 7 bases outside the gene matches. The CDR3 totals 17 residues. The V gene's germline CDR1 is MGHRA and CDR2 YSYEKL. The CDR3 region has the DNA TGCGCCAGCAGCCCCCAATTGGACAGGGGCTCCTACAATGAGCAGTTCTTC. Translating gives CASSPQLDRGSYNEQFF.

This clone showed up just once. The CDR3 protein is CAWRRLAGGTGELFF. The CDR3 DNA reads as TGTGCCTGGAGAAGACTAGCGGGAGGGACCGGGGAGCTGTTTTTT. The chain couples TRBV30 to TRBJ2-2, with 14 bases fitting TRBD2. Germline CDR1 is GTSNPN and CDR2 is SVGIG (reference sequence). There are 15 residues in the CDR3. Trimming at V came to 3 bases and at J to 5 bases, leaving 2 bases not matched to a gene.

The chain couples TRBV25-1 to TRBJ2-1; 11 positions agree with TRBD2. V shed 5 bases and J 13 bases; nucleotides not matched to a gene: 10. CDR1 and CDR2 from the germline V gene are MGHDK and SYGVNS. The CDR3 covers 14 residues. For the CDR3, the DNA is TGTGCCAGCAGTTGGGGGACTAGCGGTCCGGATCAGTTCTTC. Residues: CASSWGTSGPDQFF.

This chain joins TRBV15 and TRBJ1-1; perhaps TRBD1 as D (5 bases). This CDR3 has 18 residues. From germline, CDR1 is LNHNV and CDR2 YYDKDF (reference sequence). V was trimmed by 6 bases and J by 1 base, leaving 24 bases between them. The CDR3 nucleotides are TGTGCCACCAGTACATTCTGGGGGGGATCGAACTGGAACACTGAAGCTTTCTTT. It codes for CATSTFWGGSNWNTEAFF. Drawing the rest from reference TRBV15 and TRBJ1-1, the complete variable domain is DAMVIQNPRYQVTQFGKPVTLSCSQTLNHNVMYWYQQKSSQAPKLLFHYYDKDFNNEADTPDNFQSRRPNTSFCFLDIRSPGLGDTAMYLCATSTFWGGSNWNTEAFFGQGTRLTVV.

The sample holds a few counts of this clone. The gene calls are TRBV19 and TRBJ1-1; D not certain. CDR1 and CDR2 (germline): LNHDA, SQIVND (reference sequence). The CDR3 has 13 residues. Deletions cut 5 bases from V and 1 base from J, with 8 bases between. For the CDR3, the DNA is TGTGCCAGTAGTCGCCGGAGGAACACTGAAGCTTTCTTT. Amino acid sequence: CASSRRRNTEAFF.

This chain connects TRBV9 to TRBJ2-5, with D possibly TRBD1 on 5 matching bases. The length of the CDR3 is 13 residues. V lost 4 bases and J 5 bases, leaving 12 bases between the germline ends. Germline V gene lookup returns CDR1 SGDLS and CDR2 YYNGEE. CDR3 in amino acids: CASSPQARETQYF. The CDR3 coding sequence is TGTGCCAGCAGCCCACAGGCCCGGGAGACCCAGTACTTC.

As regards this clone: A junction end diverges from the germline sequence, so it may reflect a read error. The chain has TRBV10-3 and TRBJ2-1; 7 bases map to TRBD2. The V gene's germline CDR1 is ENHRY and CDR2 SYGVKD. This CDR3 comprises 15 residues. CDR3 sequence reads: CAISESLDNGGGSLF. The CDR3 bases are TGTGCCATCAGTGAGTCGCTGGATAATGGCGGGGGATCGCTCTTC.

The chain recombines TRBV2 with TRBJ2-2, with a tentative D call TRBD1 (5 bases). Trimming stripped 4 bases from V and 3 bases from J, with 15 bases between. The CDR3 length is 16 residues. Germline assignment: CDR1 SNHLY and CDR2 FYNNEI. The CDR3 DNA is TGTGCCAGCAGTGGCGACAGCCCAGACTACACCGGGGAGCTGTTTTTT. This gives the protein CASSGDSPDYTGELFF.

The chain combines TRBV6-6 with TRBJ1-1, with D uncertain. Trimming removed 4 bases at V and 4 bases at J, with 10 bases between. CDR1 and CDR2 (germline): MNHNY, SVGAGI (reference sequence). This CDR3 spans 13 amino acids. The CDR3 nucleotides are TGTGCCAGCAGTTCCCCCCCCAGCACTGAAGCTTTCTTT. Translation: CASSSPPSTEAFF.

This sequence joins TRBV5-4 and TRBJ1-2, with 8 nucleotides matching TRBD1. Germline-derived CDR1 and CDR2 are SGHNT and YYREEE (reference sequence). V was pared by 2 bases and J by 5 bases, with 5 bases of the junction left unmatched. This CDR3 contains 14 residues. The CDR3 DNA reads TGTGCCAGCAGCTTCCAGGGGGCGGCGTATGGCTACACCTTC. It yields the protein CASSFQGAAYGYTF.

In nucleotides, the CDR3 is TGTGCCAGCAGTTACCCGCTTATTAGTCTTCAGCCCCAGCATTTT. Protein sequence: CASSYPLISLQPQHF. V is TRBV6-2 or TRBV6-3 and J is TRBJ1-5, with D unresolved. CDR3 length: 15 amino acids. V was pared by 2 bases and J by 6 bases, with 14 bases between. In germline, CDR1 is MNHEY, CDR2 SVGEGT.